Presented here are 14 T cell receptor beta chains from one specimen sequenced in a study of shared clonotypes between healthy human individuals. This table comes from immunoSEQ multiplex PCR, and its TCRdb copy is limited to in-frame clones, with some not included. The data hold around 2.3 million clones, with around 95% observed a single time. Sequencing used naive CD4+ T cells sorted from blood. Noted subset: CD45RA+ positively selected. The receptor source for this set is a man aged 18 to 29 in good health.

The chain has TRBV29-1 and TRBJ2-3; 10 nucleotides match TRBD2. Trimming at V came to 3 bases and at J to 4 bases, leaving 7 bases not matched to a gene. Germline CDR1 reads SQVTM; CDR2 reads ANQGSEA. This CDR3 region has 15 residues. In nucleotides, the CDR3 is TGCAGCGTTGAGGGGACTAGCGAGACAGCAGATACGCAGTATTTT. Translation: CSVEGTSETADTQYF.

A word on this clone: Different DNA sequences within this sample yield the same CDR3. V and J are TRBV6-5 and TRBJ2-3; D unresolved. The CDR3 covers 13 residues. Trimming took 2 bases from V and 0 from J, leaving 3 bases between them. Germline values: CDR1 MNHEY, CDR2 SVGAGI. The CDR3 region is CASSYQSTDTQYF. In DNA form, the CDR3 reads TGTGCCAGCAGTTACCAGAGCACAGATACGCAGTATTTT.

The chain employs TRBV4-3 and TRBJ2-2; 8 bases are a match to TRBD2. CDR1 is LGHNA, CDR2 YSLEER, per germline. With V trimmed by 4 bases and J by 1 base, 8 bases remained unmatched. The CDR3 has 17 residues. Written as DNA, the CDR3 is TGCGCCAGCAGCCCGACAATAGCGGGGAAGAACACCGGGGAGCTGTTTTTT. This encodes CASSPTIAGKNTGELFF.

The rearrangement joins TRBV7-2 to TRBJ1-3; D ambiguous. This CDR3 region has 13 residues. V dropped 8 bases and J dropped 3 bases, with 11 bases sitting between them. Germline lookup yields CDR1 SGHTA and CDR2 FQGNSA. The CDR3 loop reads CASGKGFGNTIYF. DNA of the CDR3: TGTGCCAGCGGAAAGGGATTTGGAAACACCATATATTTT.

The rearrangement links TRBV7-2 to TRBJ1-4, with 7 bases matching TRBD1. The length of the CDR3 is 15 residues. V shed 4 bases and J 5 bases; nucleotides not matched to a gene: 7. In germline, CDR1 is SGHTA, CDR2 FQGNSA. The DNA of the CDR3 is TGTGCCAGCAGCTCAGTCGGGACAGTCAATGAAAAACTGTTTTTT. Residues: CASSSVGTVNEKLFF.

CDR3 sequence: CASSLDSQGYGYTF. In DNA, the CDR3 is TGCGCCAGCAGCTTGGATTCGCAGGGCTATGGCTACACCTTC. This chain joins TRBV5-1 and TRBJ1-2; maybe TRBD1 (5 bases). CDR1 and CDR2 (germline): SGHRS, YFSETQ. V dropped 0 bases and J dropped 4 bases, with 10 bases sitting between them. This CDR3 is 14 amino acids long.

This chain links TRBV7-9 with TRBJ2-3; TRBD1 aligns across 9 bases. This CDR3 spans 16 amino acids. Unmatched junction bases numbered 10, after V lost 5 bases and J lost 4 bases. CDR1 and CDR2 (germline): SEHNR, FQNEAQ (reference sequence). In nucleotides, the CDR3 is TGTGCCAGCAGCCCTGAGGGGACAGGGTTTTCAGATACGCAGTATTTT. Translating gives CASSPEGTGFSDTQYF.

The chain recombines TRBV28 with TRBJ1-1; a weak D match, TRBD1 (5 bases). The germline CDR1 and CDR2 sequences are MDHEN and SYDVKM. The germline V and J ends were trimmed by 3 bases and 1 base, with 12 bases remaining between them. The CDR3 has 15 residues. The CDR3 loop reads CASSLRRTQNTEAFF. CDR3 DNA sequence: TGTGCCAGCAGTTTGAGGCGGACACAGAACACTGAAGCTTTCTTT.

V usage is TRBV28 and J usage is TRBJ1-5; TRBD1 is a possible D gene (5 bases). The CDR3 extends over 13 amino acids. Germline V CDR1 and CDR2: MDHEN, SYDVKM. V lost 5 bases and J lost 6, with 11 bases in between. As DNA, the CDR3 is TGTGCCAGCAGTCTACATGGGGCTCAGCCCCAGCATTTT. This translates into CASSLHGAQPQHF. Looking up the rest from reference TRBV28 and TRBJ1-5 gives the full variable domain: DVKVTQSSRYLVKRTGEKVFLECVQDMDHENMFWYRQDPGLGLRLIYFSYDVKMKEKGDIPEGYSVSREKKERFSLILESASTNQTSMYLCASSLHGAQPQHFGDGTRLSIL.

As to this clone: This CDR3 is also generated by other DNA sequences in the sample. This chain uses TRBV7-8 with TRBJ2-5; 7 positions agree with TRBD1. With V trimmed by 1 base and J by 5 bases, 7 bases remained unmatched. The V gene's germline CDR1 is SGHVS and CDR2 FQNEAQ. CDR3 size: 15 residues. The CDR3 DNA follows: TGTGCCAGCAGCTTAGAGGGGACAGCAAGGGAGACCCAGTACTTC. Protein product: CASSLEGTARETQYF.

This rearrangement joins TRBV5-1 to TRBJ2-1, with D perhaps TRBD1 (5 bases). Deletions cut 2 bases from V and 10 bases from J, with 10 bases between. CDR3 size: 12 residues. Germline V lookup: CDR1 SGHRS, CDR2 YFSETQ. The CDR3 region is CASSLAGAEQFF. The CDR3 DNA reads as TGCGCCAGCAGCTTAGCTGGGGCGGAGCAGTTCTTC.

The V gene is TRBV4-1, the J gene TRBJ1-2; 7 bases map to TRBD1. V was pared by 1 base and J by 2 bases, with 10 bases of the junction left unmatched. The CDR3 consists of 17 residues. CDR1 and CDR2 (germline): MGHRA, YSYEKL. CDR3 region: CASSQVGQGGPNYGYTF. CDR3 nucleotides: TGCGCCAGCAGCCAAGTCGGCCAGGGGGGCCCCAACTATGGCTACACCTTC.

This chain uses TRBV6-1 with TRBJ2-7, with TRBD1 matching 7 bases. This CDR3 region has 15 residues. V lost 8 bases and J lost 1; bases outside the gene matches: 11. In germline, CDR1 is MNHNS, CDR2 SASEGT. CDR3 coding DNA: TGTGCCAGCCACCTCAACGACAGGGTATCCTACGAGCAGTACTTC. Translating it yields CASHLNDRVSYEQYF.

The chain links TRBV11-2 to TRBJ2-7; perhaps D is TRBD1 or TRBD2 (5 bases each). The ends were cut back, 5 bases at V and 1 base at J, with 21 bases in the middle. Per the germline V gene, CDR1 is SGHAT and CDR2 is FQNNGV. The CDR3 totals 17 residues. Here the CDR3 reads CASSPRDGGFLSYEQYF. The CDR3 DNA reads as TGTGCCAGCAGCCCCAGGGACGGTGGGTTTTTATCCTACGAGCAGTACTTC.